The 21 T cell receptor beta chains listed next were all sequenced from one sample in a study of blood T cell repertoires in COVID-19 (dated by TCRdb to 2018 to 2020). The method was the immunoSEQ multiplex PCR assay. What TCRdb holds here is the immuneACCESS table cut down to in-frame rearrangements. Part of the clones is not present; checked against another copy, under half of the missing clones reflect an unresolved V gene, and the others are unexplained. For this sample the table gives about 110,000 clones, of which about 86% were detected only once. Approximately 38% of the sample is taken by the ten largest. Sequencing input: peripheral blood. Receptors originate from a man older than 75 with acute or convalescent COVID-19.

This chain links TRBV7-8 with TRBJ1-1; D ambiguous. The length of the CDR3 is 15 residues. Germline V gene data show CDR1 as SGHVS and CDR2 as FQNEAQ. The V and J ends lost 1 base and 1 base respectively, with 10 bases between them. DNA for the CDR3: TGTGCCAGCAGCTTAGTCGGGAGGAGGAACACTGAAGCTTTCTTT. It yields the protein CASSLVGRRNTEAFF. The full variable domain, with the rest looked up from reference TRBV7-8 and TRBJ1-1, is GAGVSQSPRYKVAKRGQDVALRCDPISGHVSLFWYQQALGQGPEFLTYFQNEAQLDKSGLPSDRFFAERPEGSVSTLKIQRTQQEDSAVYLCASSLVGRRNTEAFFGQGTRLTVV.

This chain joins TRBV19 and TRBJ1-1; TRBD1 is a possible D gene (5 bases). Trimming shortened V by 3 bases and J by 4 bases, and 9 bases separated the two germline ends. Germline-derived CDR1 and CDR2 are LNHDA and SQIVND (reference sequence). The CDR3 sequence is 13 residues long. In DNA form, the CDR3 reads TGTGCCAGTAGTATCGGGGGTTTCACTGAAGCTTTCTTT. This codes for CASSIGGFTEAFF.

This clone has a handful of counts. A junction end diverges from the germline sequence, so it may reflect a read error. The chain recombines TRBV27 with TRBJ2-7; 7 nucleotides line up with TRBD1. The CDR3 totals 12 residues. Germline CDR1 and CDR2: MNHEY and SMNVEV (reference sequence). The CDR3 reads CASRGTDYVQYF. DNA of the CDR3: TGTGCCAGCAGGGGGACAGATTACGTGCAGTACTTC.

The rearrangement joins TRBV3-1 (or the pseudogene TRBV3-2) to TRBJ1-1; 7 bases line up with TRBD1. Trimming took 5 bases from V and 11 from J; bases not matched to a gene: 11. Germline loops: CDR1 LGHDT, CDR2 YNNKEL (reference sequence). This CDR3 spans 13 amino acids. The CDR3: CASSSTGPDEAFF. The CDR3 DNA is TGTGCCAGCAGCTCGACAGGGCCCGACGAGGCTTTCTTT.

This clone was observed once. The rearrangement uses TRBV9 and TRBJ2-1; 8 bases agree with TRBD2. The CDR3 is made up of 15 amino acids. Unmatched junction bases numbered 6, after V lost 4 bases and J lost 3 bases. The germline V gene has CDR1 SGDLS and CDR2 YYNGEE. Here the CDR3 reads CASSIGTSFYNEQFF. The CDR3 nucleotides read TGTGCCAGCAGCATCGGGACTAGTTTCTACAATGAGCAGTTCTTC.

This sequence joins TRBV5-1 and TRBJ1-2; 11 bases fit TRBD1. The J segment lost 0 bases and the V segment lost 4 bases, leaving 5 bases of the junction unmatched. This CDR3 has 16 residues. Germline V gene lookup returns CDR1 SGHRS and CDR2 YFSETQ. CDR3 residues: CASSVGQGGTNYGYTF. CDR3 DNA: TGCGCCAGCAGCGTGGGACAGGGGGGCACTAACTATGGCTACACCTTC. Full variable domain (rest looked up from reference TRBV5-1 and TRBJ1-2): KAGVTQTPRYLIKTRGQQVTLSCSPISGHRSVSWYQQTPGQGLQFLFEYFSETQRNKGNFPGRFSGRQFSNSRSEMNVSTLELGDSALYLCASSVGQGGTNYGYTFGSGTRLTVV.

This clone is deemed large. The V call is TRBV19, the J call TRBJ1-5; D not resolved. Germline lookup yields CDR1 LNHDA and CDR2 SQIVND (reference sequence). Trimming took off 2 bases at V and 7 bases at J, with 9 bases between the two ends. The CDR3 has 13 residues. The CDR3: CASSISVSQPQHF. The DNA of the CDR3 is TGTGCCAGTAGTATATCCGTTTCGCAGCCCCAGCATTTT. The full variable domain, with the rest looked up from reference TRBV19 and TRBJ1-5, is DGGITQSPKYLFRKEGQNVTLSCEQNLNHDAMYWYRQDPGQGLRLIYYSQIVNDFQKGDIAEGYSVSREKKESFPLTVTSAQKNPTAFYLCASSISVSQPQHFGDGTRLSIL.

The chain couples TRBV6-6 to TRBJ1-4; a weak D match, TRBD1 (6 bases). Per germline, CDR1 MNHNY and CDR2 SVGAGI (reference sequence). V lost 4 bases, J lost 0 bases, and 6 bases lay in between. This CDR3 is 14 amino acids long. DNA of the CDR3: TGTGCCAGCAGTTGGACAGCAACTAATGAAAAACTGTTTTTT. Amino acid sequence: CASSWTATNEKLFF.

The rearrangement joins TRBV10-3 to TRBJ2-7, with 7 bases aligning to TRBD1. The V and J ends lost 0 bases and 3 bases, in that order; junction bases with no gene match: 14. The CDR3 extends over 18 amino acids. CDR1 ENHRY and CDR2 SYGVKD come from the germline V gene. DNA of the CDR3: TGTGCCATCAGTGAGTCAAGGCGTCAGGGGGTTGAAAGCTACGAGCAGTACTTC. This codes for CAISESRRQGVESYEQYF.

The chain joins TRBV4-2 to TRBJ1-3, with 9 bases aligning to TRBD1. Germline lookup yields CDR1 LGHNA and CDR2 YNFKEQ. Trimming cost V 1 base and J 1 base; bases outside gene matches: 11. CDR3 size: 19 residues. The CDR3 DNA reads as TGTGCCAGCAGCCAAGGGTCTGGGACAGGGCAGGTATCTGGAAACACCATATATTTT. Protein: CASSQGSGTGQVSGNTIYF.

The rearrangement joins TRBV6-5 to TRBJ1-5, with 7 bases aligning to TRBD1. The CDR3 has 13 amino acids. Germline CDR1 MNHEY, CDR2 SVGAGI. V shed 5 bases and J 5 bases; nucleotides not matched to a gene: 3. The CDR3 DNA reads TGTGCCAGCAGTCGGGACAGATATCAGCCCCAGCATTTT. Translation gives CASSRDRYQPQHF.

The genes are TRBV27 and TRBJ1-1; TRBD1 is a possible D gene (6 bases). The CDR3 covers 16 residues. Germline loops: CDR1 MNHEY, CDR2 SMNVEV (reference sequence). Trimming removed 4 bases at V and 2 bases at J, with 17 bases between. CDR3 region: CASSSTKQGINTEAFF. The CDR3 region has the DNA TGTGCCAGCAGTTCCACCAAACAGGGAATCAACACTGAAGCTTTCTTT.

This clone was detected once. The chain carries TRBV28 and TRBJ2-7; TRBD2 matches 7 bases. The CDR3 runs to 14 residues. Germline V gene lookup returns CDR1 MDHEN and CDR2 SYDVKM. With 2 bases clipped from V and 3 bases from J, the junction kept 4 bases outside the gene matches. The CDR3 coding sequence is TGTGCCAGCAGTTTAGTCGCGGGAGTCTACGAGCAGTACTTC. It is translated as CASSLVAGVYEQYF.

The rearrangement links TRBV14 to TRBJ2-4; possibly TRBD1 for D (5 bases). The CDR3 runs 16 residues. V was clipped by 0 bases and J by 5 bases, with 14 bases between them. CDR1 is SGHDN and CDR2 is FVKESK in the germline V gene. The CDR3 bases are TGTGCCAGCAGCCAAGATTCTCGGCAGGGCGAAAACATTCAGTACTTC. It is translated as CASSQDSRQGENIQYF.

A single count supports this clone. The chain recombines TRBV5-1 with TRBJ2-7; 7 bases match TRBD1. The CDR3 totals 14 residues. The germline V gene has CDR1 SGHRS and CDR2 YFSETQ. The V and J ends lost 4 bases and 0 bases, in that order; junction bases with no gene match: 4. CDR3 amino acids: CASSIGTDSYEQYF. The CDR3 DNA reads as TGCGCCAGCAGCATCGGGACAGACTCCTACGAGCAGTACTTC.

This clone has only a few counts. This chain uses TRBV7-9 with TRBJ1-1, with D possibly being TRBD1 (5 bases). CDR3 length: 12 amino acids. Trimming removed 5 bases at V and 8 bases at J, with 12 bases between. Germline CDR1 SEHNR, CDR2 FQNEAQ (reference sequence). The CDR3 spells CASSPLNREAFF. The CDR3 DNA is TGTGCCAGCAGCCCTCTGAACAGGGAAGCTTTCTTT.

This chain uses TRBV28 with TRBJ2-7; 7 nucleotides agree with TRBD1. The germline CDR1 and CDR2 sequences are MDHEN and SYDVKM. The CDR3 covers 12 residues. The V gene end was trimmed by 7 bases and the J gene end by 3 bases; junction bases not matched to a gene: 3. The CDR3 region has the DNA TGTGCCAGCACACAGGGGATCTACGAGCAGTACTTC. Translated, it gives CASTQGIYEQYF. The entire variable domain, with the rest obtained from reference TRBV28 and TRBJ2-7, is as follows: DVKVTQSSRYLVKRTGEKVFLECVQDMDHENMFWYRQDPGLGLRLIYFSYDVKMKEKGDIPEGYSVSREKKERFSLILESASTNQTSMYLCASTQGIYEQYFGPGTRLTVT.

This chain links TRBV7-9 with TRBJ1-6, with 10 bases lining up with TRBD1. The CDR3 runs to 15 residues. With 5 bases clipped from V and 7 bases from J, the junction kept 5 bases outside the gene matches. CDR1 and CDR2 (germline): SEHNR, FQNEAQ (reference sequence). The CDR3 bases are TGTGCCAGCAGCAAGGGGGACAGGGGCAATTCACCCCTCCACTTT. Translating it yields CASSKGDRGNSPLHF. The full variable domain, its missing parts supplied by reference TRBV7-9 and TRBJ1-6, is DTGVSQNPRHKITKRGQNVTFRCDPISEHNRLYWYRQTLGQGPEFLTYFQNEAQLEKSRLLSDRFSAERPKGSFSTLEIQRTEQGDSAMYLCASSKGDRGNSPLHFGNGTRLTVT.

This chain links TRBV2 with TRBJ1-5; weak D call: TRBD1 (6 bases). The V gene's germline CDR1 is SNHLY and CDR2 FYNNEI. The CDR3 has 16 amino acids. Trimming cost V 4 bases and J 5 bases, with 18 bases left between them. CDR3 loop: CASSVRGRGWDQPQHF. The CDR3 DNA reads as TGTGCCAGCAGTGTAAGGGGCAGGGGCTGGGATCAGCCCCAGCATTTT.

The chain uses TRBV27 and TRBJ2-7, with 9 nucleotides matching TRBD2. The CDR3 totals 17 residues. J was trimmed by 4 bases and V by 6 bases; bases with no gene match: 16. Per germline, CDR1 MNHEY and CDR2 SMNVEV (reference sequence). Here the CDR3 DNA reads TGTGCCAGCAGCCGGTTGTCTAGCGGGAAGGGGCCTTACGAGCAGTACTTC. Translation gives CASSRLSSGKGPYEQYF.

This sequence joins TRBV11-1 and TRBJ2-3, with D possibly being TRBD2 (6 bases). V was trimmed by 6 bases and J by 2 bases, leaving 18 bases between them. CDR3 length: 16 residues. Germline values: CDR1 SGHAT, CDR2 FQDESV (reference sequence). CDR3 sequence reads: CASSVSGTRLTDTQYF. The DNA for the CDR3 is TGTGCCAGCAGTGTTAGCGGCACCAGACTCACAGATACGCAGTATTTT.